Shown below are 12 T cell receptor beta chains from a single sample sequenced in a study of blood T cell repertoires in COVID-19. The protocol was immunoSEQ multiplex PCR, while the TCRdb copy is restricted to in-frame clones and leaves out a portion. The repertoire holds about 280,000 clones, with about four fifths as singletons. Source material: PBMCs or T cells enriched from blood (not recorded which). Source of these receptors: a man aged 35 to 55 who had been exposed to COVID-19.

The chain links TRBV10-1 to TRBJ1-2; unclear D gene. This CDR3 is 13 amino acids long. The ends were cut back, 8 bases at V and 7 bases at J, with 17 bases in the middle. Looked up from germline, CDR1 is WNHNN and CDR2 is SYGVQD (reference sequence). CDR3 loop: CASSPQQEGGYTF. The CDR3 DNA reads TGCGCCAGCTCCCCCCAGCAGGAGGGTGGCTACACCTTC.

The chain uses TRBV11-3 and TRBJ1-2, with D unclear. V lost 5 bases and J lost 2, with 9 bases in between. Germline CDR1 is SGHNT and CDR2 is YENEEA. The length of the CDR3 is 13 residues. The CDR3 sequence: CASSPEINYGYTF. CDR3 bases: TGTGCCAGCAGCCCTGAGATAAACTATGGCTACACCTTC. Based on the CDR3 plus reference TRBV11-3 and TRBJ1-2, the full variable domain is EAGVVQSPRYKIIEKKQPVAFWCNPISGHNTLYWYLQNLGQGPELLIRYENEEAVDDSQLPKDRFSAERLKGVDSTLKIQPAELGDSAVYLCASSPEINYGYTFGSGTRLTVV.

J is TRBJ2-1 and V is TRBV10-3, with TRBD2 matching 7 bases. V was clipped by 5 bases and J by 5 bases; unmatched bases: 6. The CDR3 contains 14 residues. The V gene's germline CDR1 is ENHRY and CDR2 SYGVKD. This CDR3 reads CAISSLARDNEQFF. The CDR3 nucleotides read TGTGCCATCAGTTCACTAGCGAGGGACAATGAGCAGTTCTTC.

This clone was counted at least ten times. V and J are TRBV12-3 or TRBV12-4 and TRBJ2-3; D is ambiguous. This CDR3 region has 13 residues. V lost 3 bases and J 2 bases, leaving 6 bases between the germline ends. Written as DNA, the CDR3 is TGTGCCAGCAGTTTTGGCAACACAGATACGCAGTATTTT. Protein product: CASSFGNTDTQYF.

This chain uses TRBV7-9 with TRBJ1-2; the match to TRBD1 covers 8 bases. This CDR3 comprises 11 residues. CDR1 is SEHNR, CDR2 FQNEAQ, per germline (reference sequence). After removal of 7 bases from V and 7 bases from J, the junction contained 2 bases not matched to a gene. The CDR3 region is CASTRGLGYTF. The DNA of the CDR3 is TGTGCCAGCACCAGGGGGCTTGGCTACACCTTC.

The genes are TRBV27 and TRBJ1-2, with TRBD1 as a possible D gene (5 bases). The CDR3 runs to 13 residues. V was shortened by 8 bases and J by 2 bases, with 12 bases between the two germline ends. Germline loops: CDR1 MNHEY, CDR2 SMNVEV (reference sequence). The CDR3 loop is CASRSDSNYGYTF. The CDR3, as DNA: TGTGCCAGCCGATCCGACAGCAACTATGGCTACACCTTC.

This clone was observed at least ten times. The chain has TRBV10-1 and TRBJ2-2; 9 positions match TRBD2. Germline trimming cut 6 bases from V and 0 bases from J; bases unmatched to any gene: 5. The germline gives CDR1 WNHNN, CDR2 SYGVQD (reference sequence). The CDR3 has 16 amino acids. DNA of the CDR3: TGCGCCAGCAGCCCCGGGACTAGCTCGAACACCGGGGAGCTGTTTTTT. Protein sequence: CASSPGTSSNTGELFF.

This clone appeared a few times. The chain recombines TRBV5-1 with TRBJ1-1; tentative D call: TRBD1 (6 bases). CDR3 length equals 15 residues. Per the germline V gene, CDR1 is SGHRS and CDR2 is YFSETQ. The V and J ends lost 5 bases and 5 bases respectively, with 19 bases between them. For the CDR3, the DNA is TGCGCCAGCAGGTTTGTGTGGGGGCGCGGGACTGAAGCTTTCTTT. Amino acid sequence: CASRFVWGRGTEAFF.

The chain joins TRBV5-1 to TRBJ2-3; perhaps TRBD1 as D (7 bases). The germline gives CDR1 SGHRS, CDR2 YFSETQ. This CDR3 is 15 amino acids long. The ends were cut back, 4 bases at V and 2 bases at J, with 14 bases in the middle. The CDR3 region is CASSATGTFTDTQYF. The CDR3 DNA is TGCGCCAGCAGCGCGACAGGGACTTTCACAGATACGCAGTATTTT.

The V and J genes are TRBV7-9 and TRBJ1-4, with D unclear. The CDR3 has 15 residues. CDR1 SEHNR and CDR2 FQNEAQ come from the germline V gene (reference sequence). V was trimmed by 5 bases and J by 2 bases, leaving 12 bases between them. CDR3 amino acids: CASSKGLRTNEKLFF. The CDR3 DNA is TGTGCCAGCAGCAAAGGTTTGAGGACTAATGAAAAACTGTTTTTT.

This clone occurred once. This chain links TRBV6-5 with TRBJ2-7; D may be TRBD2 (5 bases). The V end lost 4 bases, the J end lost 1 base, and 14 bases lay between the germline ends. The length of the CDR3 is 15 residues. Per the germline V gene, CDR1 is MNHEY and CDR2 is SVGAGI. CDR3 amino acids: CASSSSSGSSYEQYF. CDR3 nucleotide sequence: TGTGCCAGCAGTTCTAGCTCGGGATCATCCTACGAGCAGTACTTC.

This sequence joins TRBV29-1 and TRBJ2-1, with D possibly TRBD2 on 6 matching bases. CDR1 and CDR2 (germline): SQVTM, ANQGSEA. V gave up 5 bases and J gave up 0 bases, with 14 bases separating them. This CDR3 comprises 15 residues. DNA for the CDR3: TGCAGCGTTTCGCGGAGGGAGAGCTCCTACAATGAGCAGTTCTTC. Translated: CSVSRRESSYNEQFF.